These 26 T cell receptor beta chains came from one sample sequenced in a study of graft-versus-host responses after intestinal transplantation. The data were produced by immunoSEQ multiplex PCR, yet TCRdb's version contains in-frame clones alone and is incomplete. The top ten clones hold about 38% of a sample with 11,000 or so clones, about four fifths of them seen once. Sample: PBMCs, taken around 490 days after intestinal transplant. The receptors come from a human patient who received an intestinal transplant, so some T cells may come from the graft donor.

The chain recombines TRBV6-6 with TRBJ1-2; D ambiguous. The CDR3 covers 12 residues. Trimming removed 7 bases at V and 1 base at J, with 7 bases between. The germline gives CDR1 MNHNY, CDR2 SVGAGI (reference sequence). In DNA form, the CDR3 reads TGTGCCAGCACCACGGGTAACTATGGCTACACCTTC. Its protein is CASTTGNYGYTF.

The genes are TRBV6-6 and TRBJ1-1; D is possibly TRBD1 (6 bases). Germline values: CDR1 MNHNY, CDR2 SVGAGI (reference sequence). Trimming pared 5 bases from V and 6 bases from J, leaving 10 bases between. CDR3 length equals 12 residues. DNA for the CDR3: TGTGCCAGCAGTGGACAGATTCCTGAAGCTTTCTTT. This gives the protein CASSGQIPEAFF.

This clone showed up just a few times. The chain is built from TRBV5-1 and TRBJ2-5, with D possibly being TRBD2 (6 bases). Germline assignment: CDR1 SGHRS and CDR2 YFSETQ. Trimming took 9 bases from V and 1 from J, leaving 13 bases between them. The CDR3 consists of 13 residues. The CDR3 reads CAKRGESQETQYF. The CDR3, as DNA: TGCGCCAAGCGCGGGGAGAGCCAAGAGACCCAGTACTTC.

V gene TRBV10-3 combines with J gene TRBJ2-7; 9 bases line up with TRBD1. Germline V gene data show CDR1 as ENHRY and CDR2 as SYGVKD. J was trimmed by 2 bases and V by 10 bases; bases with no gene match: 9. There are 14 residues in the CDR3. For the CDR3, the DNA is TGTGCCAGCAGCCAAGGACAGGGGACCTACGAGCAGTACTTC. It translates to CASSQGQGTYEQYF.

The chain has TRBV5-8 and TRBJ2-1, with 9 positions matching TRBD1. The J segment lost 2 bases and the V segment lost 3 bases, leaving 6 bases of the junction unmatched. The germline V gene encodes CDR1 SGHTS and CDR2 YDEGEE. The CDR3 contains 16 residues. The CDR3 region has the DNA TGTGCCAGCAGCTGGGGGACAGGGAGGCCCTACAATGAGCAGTTCTTC. The encoded protein is CASSWGTGRPYNEQFF.

The V gene is TRBV19, the J gene TRBJ2-6; perhaps TRBD2 as D (5 bases). Germline CDR1 LNHDA, CDR2 SQIVND (reference sequence). V was clipped by 5 bases and J by 5 bases, with 16 bases between them. CDR3 size: 16 residues. The CDR3 protein is CASSPQSGVRANVLTF. CDR3 sequence (DNA): TGTGCCAGTAGTCCCCAGTCCGGGGTTAGGGCCAACGTCCTGACTTTC. Using reference TRBV19 and TRBJ2-6 for the parts outside the CDR3, the full variable domain is DGGITQSPKYLFRKEGQNVTLSCEQNLNHDAMYWYRQDPGQGLRLIYYSQIVNDFQKGDIAEGYSVSREKKESFPLTVTSAQKNPTAFYLCASSPQSGVRANVLTFGAGSRLTVL.

The chain joins TRBV10-2 to TRBJ1-2; D is possibly TRBD1 (6 bases). The V and J ends lost 1 base and 6 bases respectively, with 15 bases between them. The CDR3 consists of 15 residues. CDR1 and CDR2 (germline): WSHSY, SAAADI. In DNA form, the CDR3 reads TGCGCCAGCAGTGAGTTCTCCGACAGGAGAGATGGCTACACCTTC. It translates to CASSEFSDRRDGYTF.

The sample holds a few counts of this clone. The CDR3 here is CASSPTYGELFF. CDR3 bases: TGTGCCAGCAGCCCCACATACGGGGAGCTGTTTTTT. The V call is TRBV11-2, the J call TRBJ2-2; D is undetermined. Germline V lookup: CDR1 SGHAT, CDR2 FQNNGV. This CDR3 comprises 12 residues. Trimming stripped 5 bases from V and 7 bases from J, with 8 bases between.

J is TRBJ1-1 and V is TRBV6-5; D not certain. CDR1 is MNHEY and CDR2 is SVGAGI in the germline V gene. The CDR3 is 13 amino acids. Trimming stripped 3 bases from V and 5 bases from J, with 10 bases between. CDR3 DNA: TGTGCCAGCAGTTATCGATTTGATACTGAAGCTTTCTTT. Translating gives CASSYRFDTEAFF.

This clone was seen only once. The chain joins TRBV4-2 to TRBJ2-7; D call uncertain. The V gene's germline CDR1 is LGHNA and CDR2 YNFKEQ. CDR3 size: 13 residues. Trimming pared 2 bases from V and 6 bases from J, leaving 11 bases between. CDR3 residues: CASSQRANGEQYF. DNA of the CDR3: TGTGCCAGCAGCCAAAGGGCCAATGGCGAGCAGTACTTC.

The chain recombines TRBV19 with TRBJ2-1, with a tentative D call TRBD2 (5 bases). CDR1 is LNHDA, CDR2 SQIVND, per germline (reference sequence). V shed 6 bases and J shed 5 bases, with 11 bases lying between them. The CDR3 has 13 amino acids. The CDR3 region is CASRRDQDNEQFF. DNA for the CDR3: TGTGCCAGTAGGAGGGATCAGGACAATGAGCAGTTCTTC.

The CDR3 loop is CASSYSWDQTSYEQYF. Here the CDR3 DNA reads TGTGCCAGCAGTTACTCTTGGGATCAGACCTCCTACGAGCAGTACTTC. J is TRBJ2-7 and V is TRBV6-5, with no clear D. The germline V gene encodes CDR1 MNHEY and CDR2 SVGAGI. The CDR3 covers 16 residues. Trimming took off 0 bases at V and 0 bases at J, with 12 bases between the two ends.

The CDR3 region is CAWPPTGRENYEQYF. The CDR3 coding sequence is TGTGCCTGGCCCCCGACGGGGCGTGAGAACTACGAGCAGTACTTC. The gene calls are TRBV30 and TRBJ2-7; either TRBD1 or TRBD2 may supply D (5 bases each). Germline CDR1 is GTSNPN and CDR2 is SVGIG (reference sequence). This CDR3 spans 15 amino acids. Trimming removed 5 bases from V and 3 bases from J, with 20 bases in between.

This clone has just a few counts. The chain couples TRBV29-1 to TRBJ2-1, with D maybe TRBD2 (5 bases). Looked up from germline, CDR1 is SQVTM and CDR2 is ANQGSEA. V lost 4 bases and J 4 bases, leaving 11 bases between the germline ends. This CDR3 has 13 amino acids. CDR3 amino acids: CSVGQRSYNEQFF. CDR3 in DNA: TGCAGCGTTGGCCAGCGGAGTTACAATGAGCAGTTCTTC.

This sequence joins TRBV6-5 and TRBJ2-7; D remains unclear. With 0 bases removed from V and 1 base from J, the gap between germline ends came to 1 base. CDR1 is MNHEY, CDR2 SVGAGI, per germline. CDR3 length equals 12 residues. CDR3 sequence: CASSYSSYEQYF. The CDR3 DNA reads TGTGCCAGCAGTTACTCATCCTACGAGCAGTACTTC.

The sample holds a few counts of this clone. The V gene is TRBV30, the J gene TRBJ1-4, with 9 bases that match TRBD1. There are 15 residues in the CDR3. Germline V lookup: CDR1 GTSNPN, CDR2 SVGIG (reference sequence). The J segment lost 4 bases and the V segment lost 1 base, leaving 4 bases of the junction unmatched. CDR3 in DNA: TGTGCCTGGAGTGCCCACAGGGGGCTTAATGAAAAACTGTTTTTT. Translating gives CAWSAHRGLNEKLFF.

This clone was observed a few times. This sequence joins TRBV4-1 and TRBJ1-1; 11 bases are shared with TRBD1. Germline V CDR1 and CDR2: MGHRA, YSYEKL. The CDR3 has 17 amino acids. V was pared by 0 bases and J by 5 bases, with 8 bases of the junction left unmatched. The DNA for the CDR3 is TGCGCCAGCAGCCAAGAAGGCCGGGGACAGGGGGGAACTGAAGCTTTCTTT. This translates into CASSQEGRGQGGTEAFF.

The CDR3 sequence: CAWSVQNRKETQYF. CDR3 coding DNA: TGTGCCTGGAGTGTACAGAATAGAAAAGAGACCCAGTACTTC. The chain has TRBV30 and TRBJ2-5; no clear D gene. V was pared by 0 bases and J by 3 bases, with 11 bases between. The CDR3 has 14 residues. Germline values: CDR1 GTSNPN, CDR2 SVGIG (reference sequence).

This chain connects TRBV7-9 to TRBJ2-2; no reliable D call. The V gene's germline CDR1 is SEHNR and CDR2 FQNEAQ (reference sequence). CDR3 size: 18 residues. V shed 2 bases and J shed 0 bases, with 16 bases lying between them. This CDR3 is CASSLKDSPRPNTGELFF. The CDR3 DNA is TGTGCCAGCAGCTTAAAGGATAGCCCAAGGCCGAACACCGGGGAGCTGTTTTTT.

The chain couples TRBV6-5 to TRBJ1-2; unclear D gene. Germline V CDR1 and CDR2: MNHEY, SVGAGI. Trimming removed 4 bases from V and 4 bases from J, with 4 bases in between. The CDR3 extends over 11 amino acids. CDR3 DNA: TGTGCCAGCAGTTGGGGCTATGGCTACACCTTC. This sequence encodes CASSWGYGYTF.

The V and J genes are TRBV6-5 and TRBJ1-3, with D unresolved. Germline lookup yields CDR1 MNHEY and CDR2 SVGAGI. The V gene lost 6 bases and the J gene lost 0 bases, with 9 bases spanning the gap. The CDR3 spans 14 residues. CDR3 nucleotide sequence: TGTGCCAGCAGGACTGAAAACTCTGGAAACACCATATATTTT. This sequence encodes CASRTENSGNTIYF.

The chain is built from TRBV5-1 and TRBJ2-5; 7 bases fit TRBD2. After removal of 2 bases from V and 1 base from J, the junction contained 5 bases not matched to a gene. From germline, CDR1 is SGHRS and CDR2 YFSETQ. There are 15 residues in the CDR3. CDR3: CASSFLTSSQETQYF. Written as DNA, the CDR3 is TGCGCCAGCAGCTTCTTGACTAGCAGCCAAGAGACCCAGTACTTC.

J is TRBJ1-5 and V is TRBV7-2; D is unresolved. Trimming took 3 bases from V and 2 from J, leaving 11 bases between them. Germline lookup yields CDR1 SGHTA and CDR2 FQGNSA. The CDR3 length is 15 residues. The CDR3 nucleotides are TGTGCCAGCAGCTTGGACGGAGTACGCAATCAGCCCCAGCATTTT. Its protein is CASSLDGVRNQPQHF.

This chain uses TRBV9 with TRBJ1-4; D uncertain. Germline V gene sequence: CDR1 SGDLS, CDR2 YYNGEE. V gave up 4 bases and J gave up 4 bases, with 11 bases separating them. CDR3 length: 14 residues. The CDR3 loop is CASSPRTDNEKLFF. In nucleotides, the CDR3 is TGTGCCAGCAGCCCACGGACGGATAATGAAAAACTGTTTTTT.

The rearrangement uses TRBV2 and TRBJ1-3; D not resolved. CDR3 length: 13 amino acids. Germline V gene sequence: CDR1 SNHLY, CDR2 FYNNEI. V lost 8 bases and J 0 bases, leaving 8 bases between the germline ends. The CDR3 sequence is CASGEYSGNTIYF. The CDR3 region has the DNA TGTGCCAGCGGGGAATACTCTGGAAACACCATATATTTT.

This clone is labeled medium-sized. The V and J genes are TRBV19 and TRBJ2-5; maybe TRBD2 (5 bases). CDR1 is LNHDA and CDR2 is SQIVND in the germline V gene (reference sequence). CDR3 length: 12 amino acids. Trimming shortened V by 1 base and J by 5 bases, and 5 bases separated the two germline ends. CDR3 loop: CASSIGGETQYF. The CDR3 nucleotides are TGTGCCAGTAGTATAGGAGGGGAGACCCAGTACTTC.